Presented here are 28 T cell receptor beta chains from one specimen sequenced in a study of metastatic and nonmetastatic thyroid tumors. No treatment had been given to any patient before thyroid surgery. MiXCR re-clonotyped the PCR reads for TCRdb. Of tens of thousands of clones in the sample, less than 45% are singletons; the top ten hold over 20%. The sample was blood. The receptor set was obtained from a male donor with papillary thyroid cancer or a benign thyroid nodule (not recorded which). Some clones in this sample may be carry-over from other donors' samples.

In its sample, this clone ranks as medium-sized (0.01 to 0.1%). The chain couples TRBV11-2 to TRBJ1-1; no clear D. V shed 4 bases and J shed 1 base, with 10 bases lying between them. Germline loops: CDR1 SGHAT, CDR2 FQNNGV. The CDR3 spans 14 residues. The CDR3, as DNA: TGTGCCAGCAGCTCCCGAGTCTCGAACACTGAAGCTTTCTTT. Translation: CASSSRVSNTEAFF.

The chain has TRBV5-1 and TRBJ2-7; 10 bases agree with TRBD1. Trimming took 4 bases from V and 2 from J; bases not matched to a gene: 6. The germline CDR1 and CDR2 sequences are SGHRS and YFSETQ. CDR3 length: 15 residues. The CDR3 loop is CASSHRDRGPYEQYF. The CDR3 DNA follows: TGCGCCAGCAGCCACCGGGACAGGGGCCCCTACGAGCAGTACTTC. Variable domain in full (rest from reference TRBV5-1 and TRBJ2-7): KAGVTQTPRYLIKTRGQQVTLSCSPISGHRSVSWYQQTPGQGLQFLFEYFSETQRNKGNFPGRFSGRQFSNSRSEMNVSTLELGDSALYLCASSHRDRGPYEQYFGPGTRLTVT.

This clone is labeled as medium-sized. This chain uses TRBV6-1 with TRBJ1-1; the D is unclear. CDR3 length equals 13 residues. The V end was cut by 7 bases, the J end by 1 base, with 10 bases between. Per germline, CDR1 MNHNS and CDR2 SASEGT. The CDR3 protein is CASNAGPNTEAFF. The CDR3 DNA reads TGTGCCAGCAACGCAGGCCCGAACACTGAAGCTTTCTTT.

This clone was seen just once. The chain joins TRBV4-3 to TRBJ2-3; 7 positions agree with TRBD1. CDR3 length: 15 amino acids. Germline V CDR1 and CDR2: LGHNA, YSLEER. J lost 8 bases, V lost 0 bases, and 8 bases had no gene match. In nucleotides, the CDR3 is TGCGCCAGCAGCCAAGATCGGAGACAGGGCGGTACGCAGTATTTT. The encoded protein is CASSQDRRQGGTQYF.

This clone showed up many times. The CDR3 nucleotides are TGCAGCGTTGTGGGGACTAGCGGGAGCCACAATGAGCAGTTCTTC. Encoded protein: CSVVGTSGSHNEQFF. This chain joins TRBV29-1 and TRBJ2-1; 14 bases match TRBD2. Germline values: CDR1 SQVTM, CDR2 ANQGSEA. Trimming at V came to 4 bases and at J to 5 bases, leaving 4 bases not matched to a gene. The CDR3 is made up of 15 amino acids.

This clone was found many times. The chain carries TRBV7-9 and TRBJ2-7; D gene ambiguous. This CDR3 comprises 12 residues. From germline, CDR1 is SEHNR and CDR2 FQNEAQ (reference sequence). Trimming shortened V by 3 bases and J by 3 bases, and 6 bases separated the two germline ends. The CDR3 region has the DNA TGTGCCAGCAGCTTCGAACTCTACGAGCAGTACTTC. The encoded protein is CASSFELYEQYF. The full variable domain, its missing parts supplied by reference TRBV7-9 and TRBJ2-7, is DTGVSQNPRHKITKRGQNVTFRCDPISEHNRLYWYRQTLGQGPEFLTYFQNEAQLEKSRLLSDRFSAERPKGSFSTLEIQRTEQGDSAMYLCASSFELYEQYFGPGTRLTVT.

The chain carries TRBV20-1 and TRBJ1-1, with unresolved D. Germline-derived CDR1 and CDR2 are DFQATT and SNEGSKA (reference sequence). This CDR3 region has 11 residues. V was cut by 3 bases and J by 7 bases, with 9 bases left in between. CDR3 coding DNA: TGCAGTGCTAGGGCCCAAAATGAAGCTTTCTTT. This gives the protein CSARAQNEAFF.

There are a few counts of this clone. The chain uses TRBV6-1 and TRBJ2-7, with a weak D call TRBD2 (5 bases). Germline lookup yields CDR1 MNHNS and CDR2 SASEGT. V lost 6 bases and J lost 4, with 16 bases in between. The CDR3 runs 14 residues. Here the CDR3 DNA reads TGTGCCAGCAGCCTAACTAGGCCCGGTTACGAGCAGTACTTC. This gives the protein CASSLTRPGYEQYF.

V usage is TRBV10-3 and J usage is TRBJ1-3, with a weak D call TRBD1 (6 bases). Germline lookup yields CDR1 ENHRY and CDR2 SYGVKD. The CDR3 consists of 13 residues. With 5 bases removed from V and 8 bases from J, the gap between germline ends came to 13 bases. The CDR3 reads CAISLQGRDTIYF. The CDR3 nucleotides are TGTGCCATCAGTCTCCAGGGGCGAGACACCATATATTTT.

In this sample, this clone turned up a few times. The chain couples TRBV6-2 or TRBV6-3 to TRBJ2-1; D is uncertain. The V end lost 0 bases, the J end lost 6 bases, and 12 bases lay between the germline ends. The CDR3 is made up of 15 amino acids. Germline CDR1 reads MNHEY; CDR2 reads SVGEGT. The CDR3 loop reads CASSYSSSPGNEQFF. As DNA, the CDR3 is TGTGCCAGCAGTTACTCGAGTTCCCCAGGCAATGAGCAGTTCTTC.

The chain joins TRBV6-2 or TRBV6-3 to TRBJ2-2, with 9 bases aligning to TRBD1. Germline V gene lookup returns CDR1 MNHEY and CDR2 SVGEGT. The CDR3 consists of 18 residues. J gave up 6 bases and V 5 bases, and 16 bases lay outside the gene matches. CDR3 region: CASSTLTVGTGFPGELFF. The CDR3 DNA sequence: TGTGCCAGCAGTACCCTAACCGTCGGGACAGGGTTTCCCGGGGAGCTGTTTTTT.

The rearrangement uses TRBV30 and TRBJ1-1; 10 positions match TRBD1. Losses at the gene ends were 5 bases for V and 7 bases for J; bases not matched to a gene: 4. Germline CDR1 is GTSNPN and CDR2 is SVGIG (reference sequence). The CDR3 runs to 12 residues. This CDR3 is CAWDGTGDEAFF. The DNA of the CDR3 is TGTGCCTGGGACGGGACAGGGGATGAAGCTTTCTTT.

This clone was seen at least ten times. The chain is built from TRBV9 and TRBJ2-7, with 9 bases aligning to TRBD2. Germline CDR1 and CDR2: SGDLS and YYNGEE. The CDR3 totals 15 residues. Unmatched junction bases numbered 4, after V lost 0 bases and J lost 3 bases. CDR3 loop: CASSVDAGGFYEQYF. Written as DNA, the CDR3 is TGTGCCAGCAGCGTAGACGCGGGAGGGTTCTACGAGCAGTACTTC.

J is TRBJ1-2 and V is TRBV30; no definite D call. Germline assignment: CDR1 GTSNPN and CDR2 SVGIG (reference sequence). Trimming took off 0 bases at V and 8 bases at J, with 16 bases between the two ends. The CDR3 loop spans 14 amino acids. DNA for the CDR3: TGTGCCTGGAGTGTATTGGCCGGATTTGGGGGCTACACCTTC. It codes for CAWSVLAGFGGYTF.

This clone came up once. The V and J genes are TRBV4-2 and TRBJ2-1; 9 nucleotides align to TRBD1. The CDR3 covers 16 residues. V was clipped by 0 bases and J by 6 bases; unmatched bases: 6. CDR1 and CDR2 from the germline V gene are LGHNA and YNFKEQ. The CDR3 coding sequence is TGTGCCAGCAGCCAAGATCAGGTGACAGGGGGCAATGAGCAGTTCTTC. Amino acids: CASSQDQVTGGNEQFF.

This clone qualifies as medium-sized (0.01 to 0.1%). The rearrangement joins TRBV2 to TRBJ2-2, with a possible D match to TRBD2 (5 bases). The CDR3 consists of 13 residues. The V gene's germline CDR1 is SNHLY and CDR2 FYNNEI. V was cut by 6 bases and J by 5 bases, with 10 bases left in between. The CDR3 region is CASSEGRTGELFF. The CDR3, as DNA: TGTGCCAGCAGCGAGGGCCGGACCGGGGAGCTGTTTTTT. Filled out from reference TRBV2 and TRBJ2-2, the complete variable domain reads EPEVTQTPSHQVTQMGQEVILRCVPISNHLYFYWYRQILGQKVEFLVSFYNNEISEKSEIFDDQFSVERPDGSNFTLKIRSTKLEDSAMYFCASSEGRTGELFFGEGSRLTVL.

This clone has more than one count but fewer than ten. The genes are TRBV24-1 and TRBJ2-3; 12 bases map to TRBD2. V shed 1 base, J shed 7 bases, and the junction held 5 bases outside the gene matches. The germline gives CDR1 KGHDR, CDR2 SFDVKD. There are 16 residues in the CDR3. DNA for the CDR3: TGTGCCACCAGTGATTTCCTAGCGGGGGGGCTACATACGCAGTATTTT. Protein: CATSDFLAGGLHTQYF.

V and J are TRBV15 and TRBJ1-1; D may be TRBD1 (6 bases). The CDR3 length is 17 residues. The ends were cut back, 0 bases at V and 1 base at J, with 15 bases in the middle. CDR1 and CDR2 (germline): LNHNV, YYDKDF (reference sequence). CDR3 nucleotides: TGTGCCACCAGCAGAGATAGAGGTCGGGGGGCGAACACTGAAGCTTTCTTT. Translation: CATSRDRGRGANTEAFF.

This clone turned up a few times. The rearrangement joins TRBV20-1 to TRBJ1-3; TRBD1 matches 7 bases. V was clipped by 3 bases and J by 0 bases; unmatched bases: 8. CDR1 is DFQATT and CDR2 is SNEGSKA in the germline V gene (reference sequence). The CDR3 contains 16 residues. CDR3 residues: CSARSRDRFSGNTIYF. The CDR3 nucleotides read TGCAGTGCTAGGTCCCGGGACAGATTCTCTGGAAACACCATATATTTT.

This clone is deemed medium-sized (0.01 to 0.1%). This chain connects TRBV6-1 to TRBJ2-2; TRBD1 aligns across 7 bases. The CDR3 has 14 residues. V lost 6 bases to trimming and J lost 4 bases; unmatched junction nucleotides: 5. From germline, CDR1 is MNHNS and CDR2 SASEGT. The CDR3 is CASRPTGSTGELFF. The CDR3 DNA follows: TGTGCCAGCAGGCCGACAGGGAGCACCGGGGAGCTGTTTTTT.

The chain links TRBV20-1 to TRBJ1-6; no definite D call. Germline V gene lookup returns CDR1 DFQATT and CDR2 SNEGSKA (reference sequence). The CDR3 covers 14 residues. The V gene lost 5 bases and the J gene lost 7 bases, with 15 bases spanning the gap. CDR3 sequence reads: CSAAPDGINSPLHF. CDR3 coding DNA: TGCAGTGCTGCACCAGACGGGATCAATTCACCCCTCCACTTT.

There are many counts of this clone. The chain employs TRBV20-1 and TRBJ1-2, with a possible D match to TRBD1 (6 bases). CDR1 is DFQATT, CDR2 SNEGSKA, per germline (reference sequence). CDR3 length equals 12 residues. Between the trimmed V and J ends, which lost 2 bases and 4 bases, there was a span of 8 bases. In nucleotides, the CDR3 is TGCAGTGCTAGAACAGGGCCCTATGGCTACACCTTC. This gives the protein CSARTGPYGYTF.

V gene TRBV12-3 or TRBV12-4 combines with J gene TRBJ1-1, with TRBD1 identical over 9 bases. J gave up 10 bases and V 6 bases, and 9 bases lay outside the gene matches. The CDR3 extends over 13 amino acids. CDR3 sequence (DNA): TGTGCCAGCAGCCCCACAGGGGGCGCGAGAGCTTTCTTT. This encodes CASSPTGGARAFF.

This clone was recorded a few times. The chain uses TRBV6-1 and TRBJ1-2; tentative D call: TRBD1 (5 bases). The V end lost 2 bases, the J end lost 4 bases, and 11 bases lay between the germline ends. CDR1 is MNHNS and CDR2 is SASEGT in the germline V gene. This CDR3 comprises 14 residues. In DNA form, the CDR3 reads TGTGCCAGCAGTGAATTCGGGACTGTCTATGGCTACACCTTC. This gives the protein CASSEFGTVYGYTF.

This rearrangement joins TRBV11-3 to TRBJ2-7; 7 nucleotides match TRBD1. The V gene's germline CDR1 is SGHNT and CDR2 YENEEA. V shed 4 bases, J shed 2 bases, and the junction held 2 bases outside the gene matches. The CDR3 sequence is 13 residues long. CDR3 bases: TGTGCCAGCAGCTCGCAGGGGGCCTACGAGCAGTACTTC. Amino acids: CASSSQGAYEQYF.

The V and J genes are TRBV6-1 and TRBJ1-5; D gene unclear. V dropped 2 bases and J dropped 4 bases, with 9 bases sitting between them. Germline assignment: CDR1 MNHNS and CDR2 SASEGT. There are 14 residues in the CDR3. DNA for the CDR3: TGTGCCAGCAGTGAAAGTGGCGGAAATCAGCCCCAGCATTTT. This encodes CASSESGGNQPQHF.

This clone has ten or more counts. The chain links TRBV10-2 to TRBJ2-1; a possible D gene is TRBD2 (6 bases). Germline V lookup: CDR1 WSHSY, CDR2 SAAADI. The length of the CDR3 is 14 residues. V lost 0 bases and J 7 bases, leaving 10 bases between the germline ends. This CDR3 reads CASSESRRENEQFF. As DNA, the CDR3 is TGCGCCAGCAGTGAGTCTAGGCGGGAAAATGAGCAGTTCTTC.

This clone turned up a few times. This chain links TRBV20-1 with TRBJ1-2, with 7 bases aligning to TRBD1. The germline gives CDR1 DFQATT, CDR2 SNEGSKA (reference sequence). J was trimmed by 6 bases and V by 1 base; bases with no gene match: 5. CDR3 size: 13 residues. DNA of the CDR3: TGCAGTGCTAGAGGGGATACAGGGGATGGCTACACCTTC. Translated, it gives CSARGDTGDGYTF.